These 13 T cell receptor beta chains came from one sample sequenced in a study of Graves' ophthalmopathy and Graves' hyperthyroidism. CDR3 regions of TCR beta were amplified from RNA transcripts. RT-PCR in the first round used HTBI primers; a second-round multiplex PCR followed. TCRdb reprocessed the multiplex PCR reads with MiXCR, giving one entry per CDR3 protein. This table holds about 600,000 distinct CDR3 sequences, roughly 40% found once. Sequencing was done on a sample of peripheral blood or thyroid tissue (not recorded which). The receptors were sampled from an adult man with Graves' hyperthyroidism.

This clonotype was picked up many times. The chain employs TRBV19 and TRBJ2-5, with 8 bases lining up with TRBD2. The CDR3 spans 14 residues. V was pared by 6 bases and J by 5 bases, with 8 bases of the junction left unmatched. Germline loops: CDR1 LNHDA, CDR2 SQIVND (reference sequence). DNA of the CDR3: TGTGCCAGTAGAAACGGGGGGGCCATGGAGACCCAGTACTTC. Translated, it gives CASRNGGAMETQYF.

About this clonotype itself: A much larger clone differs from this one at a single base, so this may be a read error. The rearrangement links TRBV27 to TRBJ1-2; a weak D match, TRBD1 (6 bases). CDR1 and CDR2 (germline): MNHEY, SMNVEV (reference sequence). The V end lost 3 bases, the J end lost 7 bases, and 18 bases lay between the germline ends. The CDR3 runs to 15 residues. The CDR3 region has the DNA TGTGCCAGCAGTTTGTACAGGGTCAACACGAGTGGCTACACCTTC. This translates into CASSLYRVNTSGYTF.

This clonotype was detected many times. The CDR3 here is CASSYAQGNTIYF. The CDR3 nucleotides read TGTGCCAGCAGTTACGCACAGGGAAACACCATATATTTT. The V call is TRBV6-6, the J call TRBJ1-3, with D hard to call. This CDR3 contains 13 residues. V dropped 2 bases and J dropped 4 bases, with 6 bases sitting between them. CDR1 is MNHNY and CDR2 is SVGAGI in the germline V gene (reference sequence).

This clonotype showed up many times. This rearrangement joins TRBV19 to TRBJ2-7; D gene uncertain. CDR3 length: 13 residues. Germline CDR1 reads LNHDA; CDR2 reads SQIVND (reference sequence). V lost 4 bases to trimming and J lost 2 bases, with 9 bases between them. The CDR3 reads CASSTRMAYEQYF. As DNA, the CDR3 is TGTGCCAGTAGTACACGGATGGCCTACGAGCAGTACTTC.

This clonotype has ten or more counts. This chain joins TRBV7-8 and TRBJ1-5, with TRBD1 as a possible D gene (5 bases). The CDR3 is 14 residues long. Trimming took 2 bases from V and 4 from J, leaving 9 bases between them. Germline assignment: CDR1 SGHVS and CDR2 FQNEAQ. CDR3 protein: CASSLRGRNQPQHF. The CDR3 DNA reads TGTGCCAGCAGCTTAAGGGGTAGAAATCAGCCCCAGCATTTT.

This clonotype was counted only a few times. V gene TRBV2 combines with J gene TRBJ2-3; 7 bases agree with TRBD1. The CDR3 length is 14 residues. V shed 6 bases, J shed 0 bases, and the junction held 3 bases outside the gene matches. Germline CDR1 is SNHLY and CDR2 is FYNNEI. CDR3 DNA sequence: TGTGCCAGCAGGAGGACAGGTAGCACAGATACGCAGTATTTT. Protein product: CASRRTGSTDTQYF.

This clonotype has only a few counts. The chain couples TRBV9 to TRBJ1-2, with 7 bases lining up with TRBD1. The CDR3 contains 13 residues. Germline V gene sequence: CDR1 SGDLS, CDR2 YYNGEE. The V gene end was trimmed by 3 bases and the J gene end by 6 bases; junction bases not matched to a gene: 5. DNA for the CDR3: TGTGCCAGCAGCGACACAGGGGCCCATGGCTACACCTTC. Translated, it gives CASSDTGAHGYTF.

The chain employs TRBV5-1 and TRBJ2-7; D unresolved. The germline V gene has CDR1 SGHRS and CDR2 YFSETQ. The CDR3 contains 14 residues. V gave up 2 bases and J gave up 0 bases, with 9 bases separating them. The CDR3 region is CASSLTIYSYEQYF. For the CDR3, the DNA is TGCGCCAGCAGCTTAACAATTTACTCCTACGAGCAGTACTTC.

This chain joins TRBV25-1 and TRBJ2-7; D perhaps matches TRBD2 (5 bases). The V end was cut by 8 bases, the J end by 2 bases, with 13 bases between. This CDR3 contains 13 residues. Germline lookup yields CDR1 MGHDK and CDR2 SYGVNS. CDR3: CASVGGSTYEQYF. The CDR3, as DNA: TGTGCCAGCGTAGGAGGATCCACCTACGAGCAGTACTTC.

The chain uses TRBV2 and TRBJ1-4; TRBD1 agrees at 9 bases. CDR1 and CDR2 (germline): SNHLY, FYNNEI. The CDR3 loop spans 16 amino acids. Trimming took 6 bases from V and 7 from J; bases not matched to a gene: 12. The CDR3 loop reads CASSAPGQGYTEKLFF. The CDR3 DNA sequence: TGTGCCAGCAGCGCACCGGGACAGGGATACACTGAAAAACTGTTTTTT.

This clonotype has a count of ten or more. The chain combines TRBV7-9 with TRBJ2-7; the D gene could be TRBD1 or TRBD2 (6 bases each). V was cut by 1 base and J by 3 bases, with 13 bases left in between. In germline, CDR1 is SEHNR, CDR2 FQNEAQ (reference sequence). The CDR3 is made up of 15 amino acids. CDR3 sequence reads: CASSLEGGGGYEQYF. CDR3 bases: TGTGCCAGCAGCTTAGAGGGGGGAGGTGGCTACGAGCAGTACTTC.

The CDR3 region has the DNA TGTGCCATCAGTGCTAGGAGAGGATCTGGGGGAAATCAGCCCCAGCATTTT. Translated, it gives CAISARRGSGGNQPQHF. The chain links TRBV10-3 to TRBJ1-5; weak D call: TRBD1 (5 bases). This CDR3 region has 17 residues. Deletions cut 4 bases from V and 4 bases from J, with 20 bases between. Per germline, CDR1 ENHRY and CDR2 SYGVKD.

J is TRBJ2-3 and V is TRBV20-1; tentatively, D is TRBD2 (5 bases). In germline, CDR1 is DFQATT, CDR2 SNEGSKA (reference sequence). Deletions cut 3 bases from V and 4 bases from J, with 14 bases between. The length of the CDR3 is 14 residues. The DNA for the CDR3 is TGCAGTGCTAGTCCCCTGAGCGGTTCAGATACGCAGTATTTT. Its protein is CSASPLSGSDTQYF.